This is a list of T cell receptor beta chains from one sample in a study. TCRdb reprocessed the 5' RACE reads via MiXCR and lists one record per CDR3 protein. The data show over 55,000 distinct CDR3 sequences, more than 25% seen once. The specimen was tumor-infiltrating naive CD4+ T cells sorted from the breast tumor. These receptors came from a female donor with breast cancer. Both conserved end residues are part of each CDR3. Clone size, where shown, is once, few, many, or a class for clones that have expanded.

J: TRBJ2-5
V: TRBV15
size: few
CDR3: CATSRGGWQETQYF

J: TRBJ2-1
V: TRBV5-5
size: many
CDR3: CASSLTPTPTSGSYNEQFF

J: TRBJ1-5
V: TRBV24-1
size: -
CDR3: CATSDTDRFDQPQHF

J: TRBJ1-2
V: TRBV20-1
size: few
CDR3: CSAPGYYGYTF

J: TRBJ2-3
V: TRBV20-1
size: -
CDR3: CSSKRPTGNTDTQYF

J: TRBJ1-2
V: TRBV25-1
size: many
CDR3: CASRGKGQDPRRFYGYTF

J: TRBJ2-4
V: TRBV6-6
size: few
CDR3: CASIQTGGKYIQYF

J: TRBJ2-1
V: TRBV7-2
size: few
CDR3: CASSLDGGNNEQFF

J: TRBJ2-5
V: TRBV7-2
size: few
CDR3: CASSPSSSETQYF

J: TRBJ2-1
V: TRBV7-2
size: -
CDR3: CASSITGTSNEQFF

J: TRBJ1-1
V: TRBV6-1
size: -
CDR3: CASSPGTVLAFF

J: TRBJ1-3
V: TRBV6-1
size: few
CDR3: CASSEGTRSSGNTIYF

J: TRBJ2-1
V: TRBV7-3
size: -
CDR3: CASSPRAGAGYNEQFF

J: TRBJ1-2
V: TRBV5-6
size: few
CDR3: CASSKETGGYTF

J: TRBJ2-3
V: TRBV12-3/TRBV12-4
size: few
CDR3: CASSPQGWGTDTQYF

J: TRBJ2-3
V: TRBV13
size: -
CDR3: CASSLEGASTDTQYF

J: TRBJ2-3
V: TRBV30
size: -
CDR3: CAWSLGLAVHTDTQYF

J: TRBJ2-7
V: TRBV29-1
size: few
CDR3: CSVGLAGARGYEQYF

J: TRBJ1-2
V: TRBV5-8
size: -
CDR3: CASSFGGPTGTIYGYTF

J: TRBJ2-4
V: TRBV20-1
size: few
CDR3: CGAPTATSHRIQYF

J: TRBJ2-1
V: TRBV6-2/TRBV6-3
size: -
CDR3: CASSQGWNEQFF

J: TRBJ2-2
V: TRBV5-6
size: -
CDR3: CASSHPFGGELFF

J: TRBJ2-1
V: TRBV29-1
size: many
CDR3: CSARTGTGSGAFF

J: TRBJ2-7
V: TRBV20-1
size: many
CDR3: CSARVTDPSYEQYF

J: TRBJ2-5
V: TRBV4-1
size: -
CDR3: CASSQVWQDSKQETQYF

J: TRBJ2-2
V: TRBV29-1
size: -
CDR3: CSAENTGELFF

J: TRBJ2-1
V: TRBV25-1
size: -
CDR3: CASSMLAGTQFF

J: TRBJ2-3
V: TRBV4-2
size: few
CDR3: CASSQSFRGPDTQYF

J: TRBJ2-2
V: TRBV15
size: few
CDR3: CATSPGRDTGELFF

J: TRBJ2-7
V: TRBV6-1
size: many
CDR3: CASSGSWEQYF

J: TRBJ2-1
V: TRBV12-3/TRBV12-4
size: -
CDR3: CASSYYGRIDNEQFF

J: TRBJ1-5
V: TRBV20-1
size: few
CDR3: CSALGQGGALNQPQHF

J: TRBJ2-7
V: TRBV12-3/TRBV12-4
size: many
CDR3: CASSLRTSGGVTYEQYF

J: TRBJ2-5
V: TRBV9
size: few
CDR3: CASSVGRGGSETQYF

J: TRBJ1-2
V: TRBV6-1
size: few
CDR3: CASSESGLVLYGYTF

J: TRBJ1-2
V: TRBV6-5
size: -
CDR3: CASSSRTGYGYTF

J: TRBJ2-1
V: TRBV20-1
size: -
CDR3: CSARLSGSPVGNEQFF

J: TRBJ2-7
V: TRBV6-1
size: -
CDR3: CASTWTDLYEQYF

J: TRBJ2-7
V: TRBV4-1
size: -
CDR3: CASSQAVGLGSYEQYF

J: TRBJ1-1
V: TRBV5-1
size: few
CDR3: CASSLGAGGTEAFF

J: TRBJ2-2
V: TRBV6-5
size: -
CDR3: CASSYASGGTGELFF

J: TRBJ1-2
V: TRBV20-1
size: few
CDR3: CSAMDYNYGYTF

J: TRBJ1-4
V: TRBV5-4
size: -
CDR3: CASSTAPGQPEKLFF

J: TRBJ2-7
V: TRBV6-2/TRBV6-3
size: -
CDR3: CASSYSTSGRIYF

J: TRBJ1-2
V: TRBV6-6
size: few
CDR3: CASSYSGQGLNNYGYTF

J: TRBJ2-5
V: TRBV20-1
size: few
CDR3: CSASVSQETQYF

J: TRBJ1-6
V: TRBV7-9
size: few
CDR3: CASSLEQGNSPLHF

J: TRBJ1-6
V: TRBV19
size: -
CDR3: CASSATGNSPLHF

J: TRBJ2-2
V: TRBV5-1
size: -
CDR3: CASSLGQGITGELFF

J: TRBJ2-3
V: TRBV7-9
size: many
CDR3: CASSPQGGETDTQYF

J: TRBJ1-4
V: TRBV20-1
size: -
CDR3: CSARDMRPLFF